The rows below give T cell receptor beta chains drawn from one sample of a study of blood T cells in healthy people across ages. One entry per CDR3 protein results from TCRdb running MiXCR on the 5' RACE reads. The table shows about 1.7 million distinct CDR3 sequences, with 28% occurring only once. The sample was blood. Receptor source: a woman in her twenties or thirties in good health. CDR3s include the opening cysteine and the closing phenylalanine or tryptophan. Fields, in order: CDR3 DNA, CDR3 protein, D gene, clone size, V gene, J gene. D genes are given only for firm matches. The listing skips clone size in some rows; elsewhere it reads once, few, many or a size class.

DNA: TGCGCCAGCAGCCCGATACAGAGTGTCGCTTCACCCCTCCACTTT
CDR3: CASSPIQSVASPLHF
D: .
size: .
V: TRBV4-1
J: TRBJ1-6

DNA: TGTGCCAGCAGCCAATCGGTATTAGCGGGGTCGAACACCGAGGAGCTGTTTTTT
CDR3: CASSQSVLAGSNTEELFF
D: TRBD2
size: .
V: TRBV7-3
J: TRBJ2-2

DNA: TGTGCCAGCAGTAGGACCGGGCGGGGGAGCTCCTACAATGAGCAGTTCTTC
CDR3: CASSRTGRGSSYNEQFF
D: TRBD2
size: .
V: TRBV27
J: TRBJ2-1

DNA: TGTGCCAGCAGTTTTTTGGGCCCAGTATCCTACAATGAGCAGTACTTC
CDR3: CASSFLGPVSYNEQYF
D: .
size: .
V: TRBV12-3/TRBV12-4
J: TRBJ2-7

DNA: TGTGCCAGCAGTTACCCAGCGGTTCGACAGGAGTACAATGAGCAGTTCTTC
CDR3: CASSYPAVRQEYNEQFF
D: .
size: few
V: TRBV5-8
J: TRBJ2-1

DNA: TGCGCCAGCAGTTTTATGGGACAGGGGTTTTCCTACAATGAGCAGTTCTTC
CDR3: CASSFMGQGFSYNEQFF
D: TRBD1
size: .
V: TRBV5-1
J: TRBJ2-1

DNA: TGTGCCAGCAGCCGAGCGGCCCCAGGGACAGGGCTCAAAGAGACCCAGTACTTC
CDR3: CASSRAAPGTGLKETQYF
D: TRBD1
size: .
V: TRBV7-9
J: TRBJ2-5

DNA: TGTGCCAGCAGTCCCGGGGAGACTAGCAGAGAGACCCAGTACTTC
CDR3: CASSPGETSRETQYF
D: TRBD2
size: .
V: TRBV12-3/TRBV12-4
J: TRBJ2-5

DNA: TGTGCTAGTGGTGGGGAGGCAAAGACCCAGTACTTC
CDR3: CASGGEAKTQYF
D: .
size: .
V: TRBV12-5
J: TRBJ2-5

DNA: TGTGCCATGGGCCGCCTGAATGAGCAGTTCTTC
CDR3: CAMGRLNEQFF
D: .
size: .
V: TRBV12-3/TRBV12-4
J: TRBJ2-1

DNA: TGTGCCAGCAGCTTAGGGGGATACACGGGGGAGACCCAGTACTTC
CDR3: CASSLGGYTGETQYF
D: .
size: few
V: TRBV7-9
J: TRBJ2-5

DNA: TGCGCCAGCAGCTGGGGTTTTCCGGGGGATCAGCCCCAGCATTTT
CDR3: CASSWGFPGDQPQHF
D: .
size: few
V: TRBV5-1
J: TRBJ1-5

DNA: TGCAGTGCTAGTGCGCGCGCCTACGAGCAGTACTTC
CDR3: CSASARAYEQYF
D: .
size: .
V: TRBV20-1
J: TRBJ2-7

DNA: TGTGCCAGCAGCCAAGAGGGGTCAAGACACAATGAGCAGTTCTTC
CDR3: CASSQEGSRHNEQFF
D: .
size: .
V: TRBV4-2
J: TRBJ2-1

DNA: TGCAGCGTTCTAGGGGAGGTGGACAATGAGCAGTTCTTC
CDR3: CSVLGEVDNEQFF
D: .
size: few
V: TRBV29-1
J: TRBJ2-1

DNA: TGCGCCAGCAGCTCGACGGACGGTAGCACAGATACGCAGTATTTT
CDR3: CASSSTDGSTDTQYF
D: .
size: .
V: TRBV5-1
J: TRBJ2-3

DNA: TGTGCCGTGGACTCTCTGGGAACCGGGGAGCTGTTTTTT
CDR3: CAVDSLGTGELFF
D: .
size: .
V: TRBV24-1
J: TRBJ2-2

DNA: TGTGCCAGCAGCTTGTACGGACAGGCAGTGGATACGCAGTATTTT
CDR3: CASSLYGQAVDTQYF
D: TRBD1
size: .
V: TRBV5-5
J: TRBJ2-3

DNA: TGTGCCAGCAGCGCCTCGGCCTTAATCTATGGCTACACCTTC
CDR3: CASSASALIYGYTF
D: .
size: .
V: TRBV2
J: TRBJ1-2

DNA: TGTGCCAGCAGTCCCCGCCGGCGAGACAGAAGAACCCGTCCCCAGCATTTT
CDR3: CASSPRRRDRRTRPQHF
D: .
size: .
V: TRBV28
J: TRBJ1-5

DNA: TGTGCCAGCAGCTCCGAAAATGAAGCGGTCCTCAGGGGGCAGTACTTC
CDR3: CASSSENEAVLRGQYF
D: .
size: .
V: TRBV11-2
J: TRBJ2-7

DNA: TGCGCCAGCAGCTCAACCGGGACAGGGGACTGGGGTGAGCAGTTCTTC
CDR3: CASSSTGTGDWGEQFF
D: TRBD1
size: .
V: TRBV5-1
J: TRBJ2-1

DNA: TGTACCAGCAGCCAAGGGCCTTCGGGGACTGAAGCTTTCTTT
CDR3: CTSSQGPSGTEAFF
D: .
size: .
V: TRBV3-1
J: TRBJ1-1

DNA: TGTGCCAGCAGTCGGGACAGGGGCTCCTACAATGGGCAGTTCTTC
CDR3: CASSRDRGSYNGQFF
D: TRBD1
size: .
V: TRBV7-3
J: TRBJ2-1

DNA: TGTGCCAGCAGTTACGATCCGACAGGGTCCCACGAGCAGTACTTC
CDR3: CASSYDPTGSHEQYF
D: TRBD1
size: many
V: TRBV6-2/TRBV6-3
J: TRBJ2-7

DNA: TGTGCCAGCAGTTTCGGGAATAACTATGGCTACACCTTC
CDR3: CASSFGNNYGYTF
D: .
size: many
V: TRBV12-3/TRBV12-4
J: TRBJ1-2

DNA: TGCGCCAGCAGCTGGGGACAGGGGGCTGAAGAGCAGTACTTC
CDR3: CASSWGQGAEEQYF
D: TRBD1
size: few
V: TRBV5-1
J: TRBJ2-7

DNA: TGTGCCAGCAGCGAACGGGGTGATGAGCAGTTCTTC
CDR3: CASSERGDEQFF
D: .
size: many
V: TRBV9
J: TRBJ2-1

DNA: TGTGCCAGCAGCACCGGGCAACCGGGGGGGCCTGGAAATGAGCAGTTCTTC
CDR3: CASSTGQPGGPGNEQFF
D: TRBD2
size: .
V: TRBV7-9
J: TRBJ2-1

DNA: TGTGCCAGCAGCCAGGGGCTAGACCCGTCCTCCTACGAGCAGTACTTC
CDR3: CASSQGLDPSSYEQYF
D: .
size: few
V: TRBV14
J: TRBJ2-7

DNA: TGTGCCAGCGGACTAGCGGGTCCTAATGAGTGGTTCTTC
CDR3: CASGLAGPNEWFF
D: TRBD2
size: once
V: TRBV10-3
J: TRBJ2-1

DNA: TGCGCCAGCAGCTTGGCCGGTGATCTGTTGGTCGAGCAGTTCTTC
CDR3: CASSLAGDLLVEQFF
D: .
size: few
V: TRBV5-1
J: TRBJ2-1